This TCR beta chain was captured in a study of T cells in Graves' hyperthyroidism and ophthalmopathy. Amplification targeted TCR beta CDR3 regions from RNA transcripts. RT-PCR in the first round (using the HTBI primer set) targeted the TCR CDR3. MiXCR was run by TCRdb on the multiplex PCR reads, yielding one entry per CDR3 protein. The data hold some 620,000 distinct CDR3 sequences, with around 15% observed a single time. Only a few counts were recorded for this clonotype. Per the germline V gene, CDR1 is MDHEN and CDR2 is SYDVKM. The CDR3 has 14 amino acids. V was pared by 3 bases and J by 5 bases, with 11 bases between.

The material sequenced was blood. The V call is TRBV28, the J call TRBJ2-4; a possible D gene is TRBD2 (5 bases). The TCR was taken from a woman younger than 45 with Graves' hyperthyroidism. The CDR3 bases are TGTGCCAGCAGTTTGTTCGGGAATGAAAACATTCAGTACTTC. It codes for CASSLFGNENIQYF.